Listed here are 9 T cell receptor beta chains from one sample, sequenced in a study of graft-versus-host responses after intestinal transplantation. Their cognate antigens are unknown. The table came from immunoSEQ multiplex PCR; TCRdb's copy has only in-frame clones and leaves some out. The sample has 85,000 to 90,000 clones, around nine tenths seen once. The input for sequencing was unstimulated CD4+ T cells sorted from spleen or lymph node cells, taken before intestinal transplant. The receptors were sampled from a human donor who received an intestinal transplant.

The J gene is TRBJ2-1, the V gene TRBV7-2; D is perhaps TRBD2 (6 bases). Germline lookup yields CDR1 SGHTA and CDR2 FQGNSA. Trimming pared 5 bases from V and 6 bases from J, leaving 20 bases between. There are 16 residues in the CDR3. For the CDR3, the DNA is TGTGCCAGCAGCCTGGAGGCGGGATCATATCCCAATGAGCAGTTCTTC. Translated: CASSLEAGSYPNEQFF.

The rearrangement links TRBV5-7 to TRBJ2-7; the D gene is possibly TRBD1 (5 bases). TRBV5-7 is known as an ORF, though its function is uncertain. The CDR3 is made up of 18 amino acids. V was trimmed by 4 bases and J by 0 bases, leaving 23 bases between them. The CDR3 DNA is TGTGCCAGCAGCCTAGGGGCCAATACCCATAATACCTCCTACGAGCAGTACTTC. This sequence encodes CASSLGANTHNTSYEQYF.

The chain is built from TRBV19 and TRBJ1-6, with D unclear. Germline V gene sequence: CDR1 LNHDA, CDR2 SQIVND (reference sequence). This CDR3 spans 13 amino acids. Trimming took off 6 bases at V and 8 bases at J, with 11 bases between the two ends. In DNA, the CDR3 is TGTGCCAGTAGGCTGGTCGGGGATTCACCCCTCCACTTT. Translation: CASRLVGDSPLHF.

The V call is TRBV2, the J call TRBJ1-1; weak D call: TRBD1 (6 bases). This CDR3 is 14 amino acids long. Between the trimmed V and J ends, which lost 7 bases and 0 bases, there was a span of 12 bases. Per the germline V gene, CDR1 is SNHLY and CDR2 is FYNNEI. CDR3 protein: CASKRDTLNTEAFF. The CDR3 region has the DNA TGTGCCAGCAAGCGGGACACATTGAACACTGAAGCTTTCTTT.

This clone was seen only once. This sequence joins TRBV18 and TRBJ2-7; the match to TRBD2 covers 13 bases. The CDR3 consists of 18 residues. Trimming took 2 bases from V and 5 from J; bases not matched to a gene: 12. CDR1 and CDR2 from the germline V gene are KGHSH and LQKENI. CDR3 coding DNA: TGTGCCAGCTCACCATTGCCCCTTACTAGCGGGAGGGCCAACGAGCAGTACTTC. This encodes CASSPLPLTSGRANEQYF.

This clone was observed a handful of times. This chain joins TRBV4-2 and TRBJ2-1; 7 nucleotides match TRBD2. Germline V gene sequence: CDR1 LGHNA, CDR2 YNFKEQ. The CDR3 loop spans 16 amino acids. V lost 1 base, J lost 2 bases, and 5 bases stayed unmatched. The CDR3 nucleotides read TGTGCCAGCAGCCAAGGGAGCGGGAACACCTACAATGAGCAGTTCTTC. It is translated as CASSQGSGNTYNEQFF.

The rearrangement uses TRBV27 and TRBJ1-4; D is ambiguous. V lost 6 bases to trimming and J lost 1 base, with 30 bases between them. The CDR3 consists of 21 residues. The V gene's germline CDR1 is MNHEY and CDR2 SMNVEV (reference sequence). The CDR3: CASRPTRVEGYGVVTNEKLFF. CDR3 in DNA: TGTGCCAGCAGACCGACCCGGGTAGAAGGTTATGGGGTGGTAACTAATGAAAAACTGTTTTTT.

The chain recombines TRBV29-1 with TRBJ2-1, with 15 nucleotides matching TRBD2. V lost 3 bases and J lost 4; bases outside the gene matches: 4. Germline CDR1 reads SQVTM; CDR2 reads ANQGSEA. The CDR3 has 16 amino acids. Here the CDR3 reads CSVDGLAGGGYNEQFF. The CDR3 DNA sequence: TGCAGCGTTGACGGACTAGCGGGAGGGGGTTACAATGAGCAGTTCTTC.

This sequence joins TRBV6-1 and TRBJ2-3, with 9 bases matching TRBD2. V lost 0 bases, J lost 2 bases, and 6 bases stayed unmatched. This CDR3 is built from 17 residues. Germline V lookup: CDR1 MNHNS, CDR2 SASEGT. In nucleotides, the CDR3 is TGTGCCAGCAGTGAAGCTAGCGGGAGCCCCTACACAGATACGCAGTATTTT. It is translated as CASSEASGSPYTDTQYF.